The T cell receptor beta chain under discussion was sequenced for a study of esophageal squamous cell carcinoma tumors (dated by TCRdb to 2020 to 2023). Background on the whole study: Using principal component analysis combined with K-means clustering of immunohistochemical values for T-cell and checkpoint markers, the researchers divided patients into immuno relation high and low groups. The ten or so cases yielded some 1.7 million total TCRalpha reads and 1 million to 1.3 million total TCRbeta reads, of which around 30,000 and 35,000, respectively, were unique. The study was designed to assess TCR repertoire diversity and shared TCR repertoires of T cells within the tumor environment of esophageal squamous cell carcinoma. The wider cohort included some 54 esophageal squamous cell carcinoma patients in Japan who were treated with surgery, of whom about 20 were high and about 32 were low immuno relation cases. TCR sequencing was performed on approximately ten patients, consisting of five randomly selected high immuno relation cases and five background-matched low immuno relation cases. Overall study results and their limits: No difference in total TCR repertoire counts was observed between groups, whereas significant repertoire counts were found to be higher in the high immuno relation group. Given the large variation in the TCRalphabeta repertoire, the shared V|J recombination candidates might have been chosen by chance. Of the roughly 10 cases, a few showed one dominant TCRalpha VJ recombination along with apparently reduced TCRalpha diversity. Only a few cases were included in the TCR repertoire analysis, and no investigation at the CDR3 clonotype level was carried out. TCRalpha and TCRbeta chains were sequenced separately, so chain pairing and recognized antigens remained unknown.

This clonotype has more than one count but fewer than ten. It has no known antigen specificity. Base quality data are lacking; no much larger clone is found one base away. Library preparation was by 5' RACE. A PCR using KAPA HiFi with TCRalpha or TCRbeta constant-region primers and a P20EA primer was followed by a nested second PCR with CA2 or CB2. Amplification of TCR genes was performed by unbiased adaptor ligation RT-PCR, in which reverse transcription was carried out with Superscript III and a polyT18-containing BSL-18E primer. Once second-strand synthesis and blunting were done, the P10EA/P20EA adaptor was ligated onto the 5' end of the cDNA, and NotI digestion came next. For both the first and second PCRs, around 18 cycles of 98 degrees C for 20 s, 65 degrees C for 30 s and 72 degrees C for 1 min were run. The Nextera XT Index kit v2 Set A was used to index the amplicons, which were then pooled in equimolar amounts and quantified with a Qubit 2.0 Fluorometer. Sequencing was carried out on the Illumina MiSeq platform with 2x300 bp paired-end reads. The published analysis was carried out like this. Repertoire Genesis software ver.1.0 assigned each read to V and J genes according to the highest identity with IMGT reference sequences. The CDR3 region was defined as running from Cys104 to Phe118 plus Gly119 and was then translated, while a unique sequence read was defined by a distinct combination of V, J and CDR3 amino acids. Shared V|J combinations were chosen if significant in both a Fisher's exact test in edgeR and a Mann Whitney U test. After singletons were removed and 500 repertoire combinations were bootstrapped, the repertoire dissimilarity index was calculated with the R rdi package. The public reads were reprocessed in TCRdb via fastp at Q25 and MiXCR, keeping in-frame beta chains. Records with the same CDR3 protein are collapsed into one entry carrying the most frequent genes and DNA. The V and J calls were not made by the authors but by TCRdb's processing. The sample data list around 5,900 distinct CDR3 sequences, and under 25% of these were observed just once. The top ten hold 31% of the sample.

Enrollment excluded patients who had received neoadjuvant chemotherapy or who had no clinical information. All of the TCR-sequenced cases shown were male, and each had a subtotal esophagectomy with 2- or 3-field lymphadenectomy. RNA was isolated from bulk tumor tissue sections using a Qiagen AllPrep kit, and no T-cell sorting was performed. Until RNA extraction, small sections of surgically resected tumor tissue were kept in RNAlater reagent at -80 degrees C. This receptor was taken from a man aged 45-79 years with esophageal squamous cell carcinoma. Sequencing was performed on tumor tissue.

The DNA reads TGCGCCAGCACCTACCGGGACGAGCAGTACTTC. It specifies CASTYRDEQYF. This chain joins TRBV5-1 to TRBJ2-7; the D gene identity is not certain. Reading from cysteine to phenylalanine, the CDR3 counts 11 amino acids. The DNA shown is the 33-base CDR3, in frame from base 1. V is shortened by 6 bases, J by 5 bases, and the region joining them spans 9 bases. CDR1 and CDR2 (SGHRS, YFSETQ) derive from the germline V gene. The variable domain in full, with residues beyond the CDR3 obtained from the reference TRBV5-1 and TRBJ2-7 genes, is KAGVTQTPRYLIKTRGQQVTLSCSPISGHRSVSWYQQTPGQGLQFLFEYFSETQRNKGNFPGRFSGRQFSNSRSEMNVSTLELGDSALYLCASTYRDEQYFGPGTRLTVT.